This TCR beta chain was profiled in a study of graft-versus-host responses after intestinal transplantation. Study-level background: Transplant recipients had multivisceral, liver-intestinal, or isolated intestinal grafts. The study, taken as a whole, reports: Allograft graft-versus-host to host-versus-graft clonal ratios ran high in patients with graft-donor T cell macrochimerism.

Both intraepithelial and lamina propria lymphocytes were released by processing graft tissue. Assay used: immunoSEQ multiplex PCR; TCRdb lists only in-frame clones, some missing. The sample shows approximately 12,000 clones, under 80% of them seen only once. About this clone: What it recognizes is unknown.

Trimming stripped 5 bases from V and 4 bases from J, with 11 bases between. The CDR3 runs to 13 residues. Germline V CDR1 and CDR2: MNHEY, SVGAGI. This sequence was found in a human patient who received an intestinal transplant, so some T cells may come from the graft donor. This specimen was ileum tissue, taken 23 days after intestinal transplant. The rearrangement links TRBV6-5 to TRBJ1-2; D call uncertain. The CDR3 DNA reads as TGTGCCAGCAGTCCACCGAGTCTCTATGGCTACACCTTC. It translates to CASSPPSLYGYTF.